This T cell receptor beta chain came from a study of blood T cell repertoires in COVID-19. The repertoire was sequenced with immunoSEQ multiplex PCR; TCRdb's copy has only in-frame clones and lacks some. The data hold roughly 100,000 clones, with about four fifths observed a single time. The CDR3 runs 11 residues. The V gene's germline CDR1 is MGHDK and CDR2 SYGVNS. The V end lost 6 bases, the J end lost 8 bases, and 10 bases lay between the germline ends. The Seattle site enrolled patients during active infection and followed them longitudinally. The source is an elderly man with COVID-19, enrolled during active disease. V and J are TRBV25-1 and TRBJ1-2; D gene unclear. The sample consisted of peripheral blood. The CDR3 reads CASSEGGGYTF. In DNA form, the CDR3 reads TGTGCCAGCAGCGAGGGTGGGGGCTACACCTTC.